Each of the 22 T cell receptor beta chains below was sequenced from the same sample in a study of cytomegalovirus exposure and HLA in healthy donors. The PCR had 60 Vbeta and 13 Jbeta primers. Method: immunoSEQ multiplex PCR; TCRdb's copy keeps in-frame clones and lacks some. The sample has 85,000 to 130,000 clones; more than 75% are singletons. Sequenced input: PBMCs. The source is a woman between 50 and 59 years old in good health and CMV-seropositive.

This chain connects TRBV2 to TRBJ2-7; 8 nucleotides agree with TRBD1. CDR3 length: 12 residues. V lost 6 bases, J lost 9 bases, and 7 bases stayed unmatched. The germline CDR1 and CDR2 sequences are SNHLY and FYNNEI. Written as DNA, the CDR3 is TGTGCCAGCAGCCATCCAGGGGGCTGGCAGTACTTC. The encoded protein is CASSHPGGWQYF.

This chain links TRBV4-2 with TRBJ1-1; 7 nucleotides line up with TRBD1. The CDR3 runs to 17 residues. Germline assignment: CDR1 LGHNA and CDR2 YNFKEQ. Trimming at V came to 0 bases and at J to 4 bases, leaving 11 bases not matched to a gene. CDR3 region: CASSQEVRQGFGTEAFF. The CDR3 nucleotides read TGTGCCAGCAGCCAAGAAGTAAGACAGGGCTTCGGCACTGAAGCTTTCTTT.

This chain connects TRBV5-1 to TRBJ2-5; TRBD1 matches at 9 bases. The J segment lost 1 base and the V segment lost 7 bases, leaving 8 bases of the junction unmatched. The V gene's germline CDR1 is SGHRS and CDR2 YFSETQ. The CDR3 length is 15 residues. CDR3 bases: TGCGCCAGCGGGGGGGGACAGGGAGGCCAAGAGACCCAGTACTTC. Protein product: CASGGGQGGQETQYF.

This clone came up many times. A junction boundary mismatches the germline segment, possibly from a read error. This chain links TRBV2 with TRBJ2-7; D possibly corresponds to TRBD1 (5 bases). CDR1 is SNHLY, CDR2 FYNNEI, per germline. The CDR3 is 8 amino acids. The CDR3 bases are TGTGCCAGCAGTGAGCGGACATTC. It specifies CASSERTF.

V gene TRBV18 combines with J gene TRBJ1-1; 7 bases align to TRBD1. Trimming removed 1 base from V and 2 bases from J; junction bases left unmatched: 10. This CDR3 contains 17 residues. Per the germline V gene, CDR1 is KGHSH and CDR2 is LQKENI. CDR3 sequence: CASSPHKGAPGNTEAFF. CDR3 DNA: TGTGCCAGCTCACCACATAAGGGGGCGCCGGGTAACACTGAAGCTTTCTTT. The full variable domain, completed using reference TRBV18 and TRBJ1-1, is NAGVMQNPRHLVRRRGQEARLRCSPMKGHSHVYWYRQLPEEGLKFMVYLQKENIIDESGMPKERFSAEFPKEGPSILRIQQVVRGDSAAYFCASSPHKGAPGNTEAFFGQGTRLTVV.

This clone was counted a few times. The gene calls are TRBV2 and TRBJ2-7; perhaps TRBD1 as D (6 bases). This CDR3 is 15 amino acids long. V lost 8 bases and J lost 3, with 20 bases in between. CDR1 and CDR2 (germline): SNHLY, FYNNEI. The CDR3 DNA is TGTGCCAGCGGTATAACACAGGGATCCAACTACGAGCAGTACTTC. As protein: CASGITQGSNYEQYF.

V usage is TRBV4-1 and J usage is TRBJ2-1; 9 bases align to TRBD2. In germline, CDR1 is MGHRA, CDR2 YSYEKL. V gave up 1 base and J gave up 3 bases; unmatched junction bases: 7. This CDR3 region has 17 residues. The CDR3 coding sequence is TGCGCCAGCAGCCAAGGGGGGGGGACTAGCTTCTACAATGAGCAGTTCTTC. Protein sequence: CASSQGGGTSFYNEQFF.

V usage is TRBV2 and J usage is TRBJ1-5, with 10 nucleotides matching TRBD1. V was clipped by 6 bases and J by 3 bases; unmatched bases: 14. CDR1 is SNHLY and CDR2 is FYNNEI in the germline V gene. The length of the CDR3 is 18 residues. The CDR3 nucleotides are TGTGCCAGCAGCCCAGCAGACAGGGGGCCATTGTACAATCAGCCCCAGCATTTT. Amino acids: CASSPADRGPLYNQPQHF.

The V gene is TRBV27, the J gene TRBJ1-1; 8 bases fit TRBD1. The V and J ends lost 5 bases and 2 bases, in that order; junction bases with no gene match: 7. The CDR3 sequence is 15 residues long. CDR1 and CDR2 from the germline V gene are MNHEY and SMNVEV (reference sequence). CDR3 in amino acids: CASSRRTGGNTEAFF. The CDR3 DNA is TGTGCCAGCAGTCGACGCACAGGGGGAAACACTGAAGCTTTCTTT.

This sequence joins TRBV10-1 and TRBJ2-7; 8 bases match TRBD1. After removal of 4 bases from V and 7 bases from J, the junction contained 3 bases not matched to a gene. Germline V CDR1 and CDR2: WNHNN, SYGVQD (reference sequence). This CDR3 is built from 12 residues. CDR3 amino acids: CASSGQGREQYF. The CDR3 DNA reads TGCGCCAGCAGTGGACAGGGGAGGGAGCAGTACTTC.

CDR3 in DNA: TGTGCCAGTAGTTCTGAGGGTTTCACCGGGGAGCTGTTTTTT. Its translation is CASSSEGFTGELFF. The V gene is TRBV19, the J gene TRBJ2-2; possibly TRBD2 for D (5 bases). V gave up 5 bases and J gave up 4 bases, with 11 bases separating them. The CDR3 is made up of 14 amino acids. Per the germline V gene, CDR1 is LNHDA and CDR2 is SQIVND (reference sequence).

For the CDR3, the DNA is TGTGCCAGCAGCTTAACCCGACTAGCGGGCGGAAATGAGCAGTTCTTC. Encoded protein: CASSLTRLAGGNEQFF. The chain carries TRBV7-3 and TRBJ2-1, with 10 bases identical to TRBD2. The CDR3 totals 16 residues. The V gene's germline CDR1 is SGHTA and CDR2 FQGTGA. V shed 0 bases, J shed 7 bases, and the junction held 6 bases outside the gene matches.

This clone was counted once. J is TRBJ1-1 and V is TRBV4-1; D is unclear. This CDR3 has 13 residues. Per germline, CDR1 MGHRA and CDR2 YSYEKL. Trimming left V 2 bases short and J 1 base short, with 5 bases between. This chain's CDR3 is CASSQRRNTEAFF. Written as DNA, the CDR3 is TGCGCCAGCAGCCAACGCAGGAACACTGAAGCTTTCTTT.

Remarks on this clone: Relative to the germline gene, one junction end is altered; a read error may explain this. This sample also contains other DNA sequences that code for the same CDR3. The V call is TRBV7-9, the J call TRBJ1-4, with 7 bases that match TRBD1. From germline, CDR1 is SEHNR and CDR2 FQNEAQ (reference sequence). This CDR3 is 15 amino acids long. The DNA of the CDR3 is TGTTCCAGCAGTTTAGGTCGACAGGGCGACGAAAAACTGTTTTTT. Translating gives CSSSLGRQGDEKLFF.

This chain links TRBV7-9 with TRBJ2-3, with 7 bases lining up with TRBD1. The CDR3 spans 14 residues. The germline V gene has CDR1 SEHNR and CDR2 FQNEAQ (reference sequence). Trimming cost V 5 bases and J 2 bases; bases outside gene matches: 4. CDR3 DNA sequence: TGTGCCAGCAGCAACGACAGGGACACAGATACGCAGTATTTT. Its protein product is CASSNDRDTDTQYF.

The gene calls are TRBV19 and TRBJ2-3; 9 bases match TRBD1. The V gene end was trimmed by 4 bases and the J gene end by 6 bases; junction bases not matched to a gene: 14. The V gene's germline CDR1 is LNHDA and CDR2 SQIVND (reference sequence). This CDR3 is built from 17 residues. CDR3 nucleotides: TGTGCCAGTAGTAGGCTCCCGGGACAGGGCGCTTCTGATACGCAGTATTTT. The encoded protein is CASSRLPGQGASDTQYF.

A single count supports this clone. CDR3 in DNA: TGTGCCAGCAGCTTGGATTTTGAGAATGGCTACACCTTC. Protein sequence: CASSLDFENGYTF. V is TRBV5-4 and J is TRBJ1-2; D unclear. The germline V gene encodes CDR1 SGHNT and CDR2 YYREEE (reference sequence). The CDR3 spans 13 residues. The V and J ends lost 0 bases and 6 bases respectively, with 9 bases between them.

The chain has TRBV4-1 and TRBJ1-5; no firm D call. This CDR3 comprises 14 residues. Looked up from germline, CDR1 is MGHRA and CDR2 is YSYEKL. Trimming pared 5 bases from V and 2 bases from J, leaving 10 bases between. The CDR3 DNA sequence: TGCGCCAGCAGCGTCAGTCGGGGCAATCAGCCCCAGCATTTT. Protein sequence: CASSVSRGNQPQHF.

This clone appeared a few times. This chain connects TRBV10-3 to TRBJ1-1; 9 positions agree with TRBD1. V dropped 5 bases and J dropped 7; count of bases not matched to a gene: 8. Germline values: CDR1 ENHRY, CDR2 SYGVKD. The CDR3 runs to 14 residues. The CDR3 bases are TGTGCCATCAGTACAGGACAGGGGCGCGGTGAAGCTTTCTTT. It translates to CAISTGQGRGEAFF.

This clone was seen just once. V and J are TRBV9 and TRBJ1-2; D remains unclear. V was shortened by 5 bases and J by 6 bases, with 11 bases between the two germline ends. Germline CDR1 SGDLS, CDR2 YYNGEE. CDR3 length: 12 residues. The CDR3 nucleotides are TGTGCCAGCAGGGGCGGGGTGGATGGCTACACCTTC. Translation: CASRGGVDGYTF.

The rearrangement joins TRBV30 to TRBJ2-7; TRBD2 might be the D (7 bases). Germline V gene sequence: CDR1 GTSNPN, CDR2 SVGIG (reference sequence). Trimming stripped 0 bases from V and 3 bases from J, with 9 bases between. The CDR3 sequence is 13 residues long. Here the CDR3 reads CAWSVGGGYEQYF. CDR3 nucleotides: TGTGCCTGGAGTGTAGGGGGGGGCTACGAGCAGTACTTC.

The chain has TRBV6-6 and TRBJ1-3; D is unresolved. This CDR3 is 12 amino acids long. Trimming pared 7 bases from V and 8 bases from J, leaving 12 bases between. Per the germline V gene, CDR1 is MNHNY and CDR2 is SVGAGI (reference sequence). The CDR3 coding sequence is TGTGCCAGCATGGATATCCGGGACACCATATATTTT. Amino acid sequence: CASMDIRDTIYF.